This T cell receptor (beta chain) was sequenced in a study of T cell responses to AZD1222 COVID-19 vaccine. Sequencing used immunoSEQ multiplex PCR; TCRdb keeps in-frame clones, though not all of them. Of approximately 110,000 clones in the sample, roughly 84% were seen once. The CDR3 has 13 residues. V lost 0 bases, J lost 4 bases, and 4 bases lay in between. The germline V gene encodes CDR1 GTSNPN and CDR2 SVGIG (reference sequence). The TCR originated in an adult in good health. The V call is TRBV30, the J call TRBJ2-6; D remains unclear. Sample: peripheral blood, taken on day 0 of AZD1222 vaccination. This chain's CDR3 is CAWSVTGANVLTF. The CDR3 coding sequence is TGTGCCTGGAGTGTAACCGGGGCCAACGTCCTGACTTTC.